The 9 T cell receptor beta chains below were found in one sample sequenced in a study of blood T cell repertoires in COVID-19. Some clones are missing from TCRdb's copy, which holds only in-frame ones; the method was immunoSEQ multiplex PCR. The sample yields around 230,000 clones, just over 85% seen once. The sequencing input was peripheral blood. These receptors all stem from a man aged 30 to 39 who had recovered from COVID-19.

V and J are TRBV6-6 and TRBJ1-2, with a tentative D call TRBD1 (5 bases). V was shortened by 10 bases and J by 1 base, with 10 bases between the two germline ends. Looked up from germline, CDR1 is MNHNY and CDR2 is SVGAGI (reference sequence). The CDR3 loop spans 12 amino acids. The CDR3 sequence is CAIKTVNYGYTF. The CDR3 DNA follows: TGTGCCATCAAGACAGTTAACTATGGCTACACCTTC.

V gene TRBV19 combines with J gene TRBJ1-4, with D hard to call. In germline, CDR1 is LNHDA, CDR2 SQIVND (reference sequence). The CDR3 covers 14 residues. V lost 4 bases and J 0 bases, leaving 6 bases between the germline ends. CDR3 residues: CASSRGATNEKLFF. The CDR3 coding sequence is TGTGCCAGTAGTAGGGGAGCAACTAATGAAAAACTGTTTTTT.

CDR3 coding DNA: TGTGCCAGCAGTTCACGACAGGGATCAGGGCAGCCCCAGCATTTT. Translating it yields CASSSRQGSGQPQHF. V gene TRBV6-5 combines with J gene TRBJ1-5; 7 positions match TRBD1. The germline CDR1 and CDR2 sequences are MNHEY and SVGAGI. V lost 4 bases, J lost 7 bases, and 10 bases stayed unmatched. The CDR3 has 15 amino acids.

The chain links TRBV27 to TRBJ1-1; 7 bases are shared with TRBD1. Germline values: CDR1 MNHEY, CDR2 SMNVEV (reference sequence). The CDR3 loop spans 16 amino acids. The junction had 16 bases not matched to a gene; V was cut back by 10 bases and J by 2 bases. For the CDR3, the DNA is TGTGCCACCCTAAGGACCGAGGGGGCAATTAACACTGAAGCTTTCTTT. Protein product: CATLRTEGAINTEAFF.

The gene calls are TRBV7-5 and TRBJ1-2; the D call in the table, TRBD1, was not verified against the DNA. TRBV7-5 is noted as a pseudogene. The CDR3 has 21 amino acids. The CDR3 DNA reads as TGTGCCAGAAGCCATTGTGGACAGGGGTTAATTATGTATACTGCTAACTATGGCTACACCTTC. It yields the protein CARSHCGQGLIMYTANYGYTF.

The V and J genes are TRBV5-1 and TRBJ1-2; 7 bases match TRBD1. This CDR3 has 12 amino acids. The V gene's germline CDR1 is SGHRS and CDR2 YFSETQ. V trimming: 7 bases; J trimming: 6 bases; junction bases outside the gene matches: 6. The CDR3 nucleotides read TGCGCCAGCCGGGACAGCCAAAATGGCTACACCTTC. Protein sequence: CASRDSQNGYTF.

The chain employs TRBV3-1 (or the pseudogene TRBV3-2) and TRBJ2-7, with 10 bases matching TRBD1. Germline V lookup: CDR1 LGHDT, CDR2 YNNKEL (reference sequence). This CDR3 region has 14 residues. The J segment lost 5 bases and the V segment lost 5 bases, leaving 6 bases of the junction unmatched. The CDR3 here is CASSRGQGRNEQYF. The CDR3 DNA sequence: TGTGCCAGCAGCAGGGGACAGGGGAGGAACGAGCAGTACTTC.

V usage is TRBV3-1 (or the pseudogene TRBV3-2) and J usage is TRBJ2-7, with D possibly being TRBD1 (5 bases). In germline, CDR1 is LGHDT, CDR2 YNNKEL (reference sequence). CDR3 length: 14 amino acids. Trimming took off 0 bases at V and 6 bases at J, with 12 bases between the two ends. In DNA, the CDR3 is TGTGCCAGCAGCCAAGAACGGGCAGGGTCCGAGCAGTACTTC. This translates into CASSQERAGSEQYF.

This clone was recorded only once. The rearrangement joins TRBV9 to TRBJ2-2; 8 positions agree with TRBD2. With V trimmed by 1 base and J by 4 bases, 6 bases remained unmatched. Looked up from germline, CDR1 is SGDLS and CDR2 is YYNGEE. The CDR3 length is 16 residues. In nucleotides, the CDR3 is TGTGCCAGCAGCGTAAGGCGGGGGGTCCCCACCGGGGAGCTGTTTTTT. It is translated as CASSVRRGVPTGELFF.